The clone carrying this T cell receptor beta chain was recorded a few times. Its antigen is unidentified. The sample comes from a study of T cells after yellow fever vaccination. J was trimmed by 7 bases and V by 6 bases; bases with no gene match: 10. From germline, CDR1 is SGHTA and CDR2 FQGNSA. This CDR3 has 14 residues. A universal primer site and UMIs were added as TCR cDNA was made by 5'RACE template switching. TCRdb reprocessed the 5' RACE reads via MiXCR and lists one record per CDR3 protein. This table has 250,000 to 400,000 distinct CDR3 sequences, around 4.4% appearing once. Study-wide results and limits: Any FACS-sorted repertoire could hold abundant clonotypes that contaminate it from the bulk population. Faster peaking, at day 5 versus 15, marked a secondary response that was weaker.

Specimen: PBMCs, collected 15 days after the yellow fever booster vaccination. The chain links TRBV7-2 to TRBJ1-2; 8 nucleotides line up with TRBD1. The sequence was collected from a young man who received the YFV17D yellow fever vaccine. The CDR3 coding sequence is TGTGCCAGCAGTTCCGGGACAGGCGCGGGTGGCTACACCTTC. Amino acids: CASSSGTGAGGYTF. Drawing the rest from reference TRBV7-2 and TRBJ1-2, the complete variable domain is GAGVSQSPSNKVTEKGKDVELRCDPISGHTALYWYRQSLGQGLEFLIYFQGNSAPDKSGLPSDRFSAERTGGSVSTLTIQRTQQEDSAVYLCASSSGTGAGGYTFGSGTRLTVV.